Below, one T cell receptor (beta chain) is given with its context. Its antigen is as yet unknown. Libraries were prepared by immunoSEQ multiplex PCR; TCRdb keeps only in-frame clonotypes and omits some of them. The sample holds fewer than 50,000 clones, roughly 90% seen once. V trimming: 4 bases; J trimming: 5 bases; junction bases outside the gene matches: 7. The CDR3 has 14 amino acids. Germline V gives CDR1 MNHEY, CDR2 SVGAGI. This specimen comes from a study of OX40 agonist ivuxolimab in advanced cancers. About the research overall: Every 2 weeks, patients received ivuxolimab intravenously, dosed at 0.01 to 10 mg/kg. Dose-escalation subjects each had hepatocellular carcinoma, melanoma, renal cell or head and neck cancer.

Study results and caveats: The antigens recognized by the expanded peripheral T cells, that is their antigen specificity, were not determined.

Autoimmune disease history or systemic immunosuppression was exclusionary. The chain has TRBV6-5 and TRBJ2-7; the match to TRBD1 covers 8 bases. The source of this sequence is an adult with an advanced solid tumor such as melanoma, head and neck, liver or kidney cancer. The sequencing here drew on CD4+ or CD8+ T cells sorted from blood, taken in a trial of the OX40 agonist ivuxolimab. CDR3 DNA: TGTGCCAGCAGTTTCAGGACAGGGATGGACGAGCAGTACTTC. Protein: CASSFRTGMDEQYF.